The 19 T cell receptor beta chains presented below share a single source sample, sequenced in a study of response to subunit inactivated influenza vaccine. TCRdb analysed the RT-PCR reads with MiXCR anew, one entry per CDR3 protein. The table has approximately 500,000 distinct CDR3 sequences, around 13% seen once. Sequenced here: PBMCs from blood, sampled roughly 6 weeks after vaccination. The receptors shown here come from a man aged 45-65 years who received an inactivated influenza vaccine.

At least ten counts were recorded for this clonotype. The genes are TRBV20-1 and TRBJ2-7; D is unclear. Germline values: CDR1 DFQATT, CDR2 SNEGSKA (reference sequence). The CDR3 is made up of 14 amino acids. V was cut by 1 base and J by 3 bases, with 13 bases left in between. CDR3 in amino acids: CSARVGQAHYEQYF. The DNA for the CDR3 is TGCAGTGCTAGAGTAGGCCAGGCGCACTACGAGCAGTACTTC.

This clonotype was counted a few times. V and J are TRBV7-2 and TRBJ2-3; TRBD2 agrees at 7 bases. V dropped 3 bases and J dropped 6; count of bases not matched to a gene: 12. The CDR3 totals 16 residues. CDR1 and CDR2 from the germline V gene are SGHTA and FQGNSA. Written as DNA, the CDR3 is TGTGCCAGCAGCTTCCCTAGCGGTGGGCTTGGGGATACGCAGTATTTT. It encodes CASSFPSGGLGDTQYF.

This clonotype has more than one count but fewer than ten. The chain is built from TRBV12-3 or TRBV12-4 and TRBJ1-2; a weak D match, TRBD1 (5 bases). This CDR3 is built from 14 residues. With 1 base removed from V and 5 bases from J, the gap between germline ends came to 11 bases. In nucleotides, the CDR3 is TGTGCCAGCAGTTTAGGCAGGGAAAGATATGGCTACACCTTC. It translates to CASSLGRERYGYTF.

This clonotype was counted only a few times. The chain joins TRBV7-2 to TRBJ2-1; the match to TRBD2 covers 13 bases. CDR1 is SGHTA and CDR2 is FQGNSA in the germline V gene. J gave up 7 bases and V 1 base, and 4 bases lay outside the gene matches. The CDR3 length is 16 residues. CDR3 sequence (DNA): TGTGCCAGCAGCTTAGTTCAGGGACTAGCGGGGAATGAGCAGTTCTTC. Its protein is CASSLVQGLAGNEQFF.

This clonotype has a handful of counts. The V gene is TRBV6-2 or TRBV6-3, the J gene TRBJ2-7; 7 nucleotides match TRBD2. Germline V lookup: CDR1 MNHEY, CDR2 SVGEGT. J was trimmed by 6 bases and V by 10 bases; bases with no gene match: 6. This CDR3 contains 11 residues. CDR3 amino acids: CATGLVTEQYF. The CDR3 coding sequence is TGTGCCACCGGACTAGTCACCGAGCAGTACTTC.

The chain is built from TRBV19 and TRBJ2-1, with a weak D call TRBD1 (6 bases). The CDR3 runs 15 residues. The germline gives CDR1 LNHDA, CDR2 SQIVND (reference sequence). V was trimmed by 5 bases and J by 2 bases, leaving 13 bases between them. CDR3 in DNA: TGTGCCAGTAGTGACGGACAGACCCCCTACAATGAGCAGTTCTTC. It specifies CASSDGQTPYNEQFF.

This clonotype was seen more than once but under ten times. V usage is TRBV2 and J usage is TRBJ2-3; possibly TRBD2 for D (6 bases). Looked up from germline, CDR1 is SNHLY and CDR2 is FYNNEI. V lost 6 bases and J 8 bases, leaving 18 bases between the germline ends. The CDR3 sequence is 14 residues long. CDR3 protein: CASRDRDRGITQYF. The DNA of the CDR3 is TGTGCCAGCAGGGACCGGGACCGGGGGATTACGCAGTATTTT.

V is TRBV20-1 and J is TRBJ2-5; 11 nucleotides line up with TRBD2. V lost 5 bases, J lost 5 bases, and 10 bases stayed unmatched. Germline-derived CDR1 and CDR2 are DFQATT and SNEGSKA (reference sequence). The CDR3 length is 15 residues. DNA of the CDR3: TGCAGTGCTCAGATAGCGGGGGGGCTAAGGGAGACCCAGTACTTC. Its translation: CSAQIAGGLRETQYF.

The V and J genes are TRBV7-9 and TRBJ1-2; the match to TRBD1 covers 7 bases. The CDR3 length is 15 residues. V lost 4 bases to trimming and J lost 2 bases; unmatched junction nucleotides: 7. Germline CDR1 is SEHNR and CDR2 is FQNEAQ (reference sequence). The CDR3 here is CASSSTGLRNYGYTF. CDR3 DNA: TGTGCCAGCAGCTCGACAGGGTTGAGGAACTATGGCTACACCTTC.

The table lists this clonotype with a few counts. This rearrangement joins TRBV4-1 to TRBJ1-1; D remains ambiguous. With 2 bases removed from V and 1 base from J, the gap between germline ends came to 8 bases. Germline V gene lookup returns CDR1 MGHRA and CDR2 YSYEKL. The CDR3 extends over 14 amino acids. The CDR3: CASSQWGGNTEAFF. The CDR3, as DNA: TGCGCCAGCAGCCAATGGGGTGGGAACACTGAAGCTTTCTTT.

The J gene is TRBJ1-5, the V gene TRBV7-2; D remains unclear. The CDR3 length is 14 residues. The germline V gene has CDR1 SGHTA and CDR2 FQGNSA. Trimming took off 5 bases at V and 1 base at J, with 9 bases between the two ends. The CDR3 bases are TGTGCCAGCAGCGCCGACCGGAGCAATCAGCCCCAGCATTTT. It codes for CASSADRSNQPQHF.

This clonotype was recorded a few times. The chain joins TRBV4-2 to TRBJ2-7, with D possibly matching TRBD1 (6 bases). Germline V gene lookup returns CDR1 LGHNA and CDR2 YNFKEQ. This CDR3 spans 15 amino acids. Trimming took 0 bases from V and 1 from J, leaving 10 bases between them. The chain's CDR3 is CASSQEARGSYEQYF. CDR3 coding DNA: TGTGCCAGCAGCCAAGAGGCGAGGGGGTCCTACGAGCAGTACTTC.

This clonotype was detected ten times or more. J is TRBJ1-5 and V is TRBV12-3 or TRBV12-4, with 9 bases fitting TRBD1. Trimming took 6 bases from V and 1 from J; bases not matched to a gene: 7. This CDR3 comprises 16 residues. DNA for the CDR3: TGTGCCAGCAGCCTTTCAGGACAGGGGAGCAATCAGCCCCAGCATTTT. Its protein is CASSLSGQGSNQPQHF.

The chain couples TRBV20-1 to TRBJ2-5, with 7 bases that match TRBD2. Looked up from germline, CDR1 is DFQATT and CDR2 is SNEGSKA (reference sequence). The CDR3 is 13 residues long. V dropped 5 bases and J dropped 4; count of bases not matched to a gene: 7. This chain's CDR3 is CSAWAGLIETQYF. In nucleotides, the CDR3 is TGCAGTGCTTGGGCGGGACTAATAGAGACCCAGTACTTC.

This clonotype was seen repeatedly, ten times or more. The V call is TRBV6-2 or TRBV6-3, the J call TRBJ2-5; 10 nucleotides line up with TRBD1. The germline gives CDR1 MNHEY, CDR2 SVGEGT. J was trimmed by 5 bases and V by 7 bases; bases with no gene match: 7. The CDR3 contains 14 residues. In nucleotides, the CDR3 is TGTGCCAGCATCAGACAGGGGGCTTGGGAGACCCAGTACTTC. This sequence encodes CASIRQGAWETQYF.

This clonotype was counted a few times. This chain joins TRBV7-8 and TRBJ2-7; 9 nucleotides line up with TRBD2. The germline V gene encodes CDR1 SGHVS and CDR2 FQNEAQ. CDR3 length: 15 residues. V gave up 0 bases and J gave up 6 bases; unmatched junction bases: 6. CDR3 coding DNA: TGTGCCAGCAGCTTAGCCGCCGCGGGGGGGATCGAGCAGTACTTC. This sequence encodes CASSLAAAGGIEQYF.

V is TRBV7-9 and J is TRBJ2-5; 8 nucleotides agree with TRBD1. The junction had 15 bases not matched to a gene; V was cut back by 7 bases and J by 5 bases. The CDR3 extends over 16 amino acids. The germline V gene encodes CDR1 SEHNR and CDR2 FQNEAQ (reference sequence). The CDR3 bases are TGTGCCAGCACCCATGGGGCGCAGGGGGCGACTGAGACCCAGTACTTC. It translates to CASTHGAQGATETQYF.

The gene calls are TRBV27 and TRBJ2-7; D unclear. CDR1 is MNHEY and CDR2 is SMNVEV in the germline V gene (reference sequence). The CDR3 runs to 16 residues. The V gene lost 3 bases and the J gene lost 3 bases, with 18 bases spanning the gap. DNA for the CDR3: TGTGCCAGCAGTTTTTTCGGCTCTGGGGTTAGCTACGAGCAGTACTTC. It specifies CASSFFGSGVSYEQYF.

This clonotype was seen at least ten times. The CDR3 sequence: CASSESGSSADTQYF. In DNA form, the CDR3 reads TGTGCCAGCAGCGAGAGCGGGAGTTCTGCAGATACGCAGTATTTT. The chain has TRBV9 and TRBJ2-3, with 8 bases identical to TRBD2. In germline, CDR1 is SGDLS, CDR2 YYNGEE. Unmatched junction bases numbered 7, after V lost 3 bases and J lost 4 bases. CDR3 length: 15 amino acids.